This T cell receptor beta chain was recorded in a study of OX40 agonist ivuxolimab in advanced cancers. Study as a whole: Patients were treated with ivuxolimab, an agonistic anti-OX40 (CD134) antibody. At doses from 0.01 to 10 mg/kg, patients were given intravenous ivuxolimab every 2 weeks.

The data were produced by immunoSEQ multiplex PCR, yet TCRdb's version contains in-frame clones alone and is incomplete. The sample has over 90,000 clones; more than 75% are singletons. V gave up 1 base and J gave up 6 bases; unmatched junction bases: 5. This CDR3 region has 15 residues. Germline lookup yields CDR1 SGHAT and CDR2 FQNNGV. This clonotype was obtained from an adult with an advanced solid tumor such as melanoma, head and neck, liver or kidney cancer. Sequences were derived from CD4+ or CD8+ T cells sorted from blood, sampled in a trial of the OX40 agonist ivuxolimab. The chain joins TRBV11-2 to TRBJ1-5; 8 bases are a match to TRBD1. The CDR3 sequence: CASSLGTGLTQPQHF. CDR3 nucleotides: TGTGCCAGCAGCTTAGGGACAGGGTTGACTCAGCCCCAGCATTTT.